This passage covers 18 T cell receptor beta chains from one sample sequenced in a study of control samples from healthy donors and cancer patients. Repertoires were generated with immunoSEQ multiplex PCR, while TCRdb's copy carries only in-frame clones and drops some. This table holds roughly 200,000 clones, just under 95% found once. The material sequenced was blood. The receptors stem from a man between 18 and 35 years old in good health.

This chain links TRBV20-1 with TRBJ2-1; D is unclear. This CDR3 has 11 residues. Germline CDR1 reads DFQATT; CDR2 reads SNEGSKA (reference sequence). With 5 bases removed from V and 2 bases from J, the gap between germline ends came to 4 bases. CDR3 sequence: CSAYTYNEQFF. DNA for the CDR3: TGCAGTGCTTACACCTACAATGAGCAGTTCTTC.

The rearrangement uses TRBV29-1 and TRBJ2-7; possibly TRBD1 or TRBD2 for D (6 bases each). In germline, CDR1 is SQVTM, CDR2 ANQGSEA. Trimming removed 0 bases at V and 8 bases at J, with 14 bases between. The CDR3 is 13 amino acids. CDR3 loop: CSVEEGGAFKQYF. CDR3 nucleotide sequence: TGCAGCGTTGAAGAGGGGGGCGCATTCAAGCAGTACTTC.

The V call is TRBV6-1, the J call TRBJ1-2, with a tentative D call TRBD1 (5 bases). CDR1 and CDR2 from the germline V gene are MNHNS and SASEGT. V was clipped by 2 bases and J by 8 bases, with 12 bases between them. The CDR3 loop spans 13 amino acids. CDR3 in DNA: TGTGCCAGCAGTGAATGGGACGAGAAGGGCTACACCTTC. This sequence encodes CASSEWDEKGYTF.

This clone was observed once. The chain joins TRBV6-5 to TRBJ1-3; possibly TRBD1 for D (5 bases). The germline CDR1 and CDR2 sequences are MNHEY and SVGAGI. CDR3 length equals 14 residues. V lost 7 bases and J 2 bases, leaving 12 bases between the germline ends. This chain's CDR3 is CASTTLGPGNTIYF. The CDR3, as DNA: TGTGCCAGCACTACGCTGGGACCTGGAAACACCATATATTTT.

The chain carries TRBV29-1 and TRBJ2-3; 7 bases map to TRBD2. The CDR3 loop spans 14 amino acids. The ends lost 6 bases at V and 3 bases at J; junction bases unmatched: 9. CDR1 is SQVTM, CDR2 ANQGSEA, per germline. CDR3 sequence (DNA): TGCAGCGTGGGCCTAGCGGCCTATACAGATACGCAGTATTTT. This sequence encodes CSVGLAAYTDTQYF.

V and J are TRBV14 and TRBJ2-2; tentatively, D is TRBD2 (5 bases). Germline loops: CDR1 SGHDN, CDR2 FVKESK. The CDR3 is 15 residues long. V shed 3 bases and J shed 2 bases, with 10 bases lying between them. The CDR3 is CASSQERGNTGELFF. Written as DNA, the CDR3 is TGTGCCAGCAGCCAGGAACGGGGAAACACCGGGGAGCTGTTTTTT.

V usage is TRBV5-1 and J usage is TRBJ1-5, with a weak D call TRBD1 (6 bases). The germline V gene has CDR1 SGHRS and CDR2 YFSETQ. The V end lost 3 bases, the J end lost 5 bases, and 9 bases lay between the germline ends. The CDR3 contains 13 residues. The CDR3, as DNA: TGCGCCAGCAGCTCGGAGGGGGATCAGCCCCAGCATTTT. Its protein is CASSSEGDQPQHF.

The rearrangement joins TRBV27 to TRBJ1-4, with D possibly being TRBD1 (6 bases). CDR1 and CDR2 (germline): MNHEY, SMNVEV (reference sequence). This CDR3 region has 16 residues. The V and J ends lost 5 bases and 3 bases respectively, with 16 bases between them. For the CDR3, the DNA is TGTGCCAGCAGTGCCTCCGGGACAACTCCTAATGAAAAACTGTTTTTT. Encoded protein: CASSASGTTPNEKLFF.

This clone appeared a few times. The CDR3 nucleotides are TGTGCCAGCAGGGAACGTTTCAGGGGGCCAGGGAGCAATCAGCCCCAGCATTTT. It translates to CASRERFRGPGSNQPQHF. The chain joins TRBV6-1 to TRBJ1-5; TRBD1 aligns across 8 bases. The CDR3 extends over 18 amino acids. Losses at the gene ends were 6 bases for V and 1 base for J; bases not matched to a gene: 14. Per the germline V gene, CDR1 is MNHNS and CDR2 is SASEGT.

CDR3 loop: CAISERVQETQYF. The CDR3 region has the DNA TGTGCCATCAGTGAACGGGTACAAGAGACCCAGTACTTC. The chain carries TRBV10-3 and TRBJ2-5; D uncertain. Germline V gene sequence: CDR1 ENHRY, CDR2 SYGVKD. The CDR3 is 13 residues long. Deletions cut 3 bases from V and 2 bases from J, with 7 bases between.

This chain links TRBV5-1 with TRBJ1-2; weak D call: TRBD1 (5 bases). Germline V gene lookup returns CDR1 SGHRS and CDR2 YFSETQ. This CDR3 has 16 amino acids. Trimming took 3 bases from V and 4 from J, leaving 19 bases between them. The CDR3 is CASSWAAGSGSYGYTF. CDR3 DNA: TGCGCCAGCAGCTGGGCAGCAGGGAGTGGGAGCTATGGCTACACCTTC.

The chain carries TRBV5-5 and TRBJ2-5; 13 nucleotides line up with TRBD2. The CDR3 covers 16 residues. The ends lost 0 bases at V and 4 bases at J; junction bases unmatched: 3. Germline values: CDR1 SGHKS, CDR2 YYEKEE (reference sequence). CDR3 region: CASSLVTSGRGETQYF. CDR3 DNA sequence: TGTGCCAGCAGCTTGGTAACTAGCGGGAGGGGAGAGACCCAGTACTTC.

This sequence joins TRBV5-1 and TRBJ2-2, with 8 bases lining up with TRBD1. CDR1 is SGHRS, CDR2 YFSETQ, per germline. The J segment lost 4 bases and the V segment lost 4 bases, leaving 6 bases of the junction unmatched. This CDR3 has 15 residues. The CDR3 loop reads CASSKPGGRTGELFF. CDR3 sequence (DNA): TGCGCCAGCAGCAAACCAGGGGGCCGCACCGGGGAGCTGTTTTTT.

This clone is a singleton in its sample. The rearrangement joins TRBV15 to TRBJ2-6, with unresolved D. Per germline, CDR1 LNHNV and CDR2 YYDKDF (reference sequence). This CDR3 is 17 amino acids long. V was pared by 0 bases and J by 0 bases, with 9 bases between. The CDR3 protein is CATSRDPFSSGANVLTF. CDR3 DNA sequence: TGTGCCACCAGCAGAGACCCGTTTAGCTCTGGGGCCAACGTCCTGACTTTC.

A single count supports this clone. The chain combines TRBV5-1 with TRBJ2-4, with 11 nucleotides matching TRBD2. Germline lookup yields CDR1 SGHRS and CDR2 YFSETQ. The CDR3 has 17 residues. Trimming cost V 4 bases and J 1 base; bases outside gene matches: 7. CDR3 amino acids: CASSQTRTSGAKNIQYF. The CDR3 nucleotides read TGCGCCAGCAGCCAAACTCGGACTAGCGGGGCCAAAAACATTCAGTACTTC.

Notes on this clone: This same CDR3 is encoded by further DNA sequences in the sample. In nucleotides, the CDR3 is TGTGCCAGCAGCTTAGGGACTAGCGGGGTTCGGGGGCAGTACTTC. It translates to CASSLGTSGVRGQYF. The rearrangement links TRBV7-2 to TRBJ2-7; 12 positions match TRBD2. CDR1 and CDR2 (germline): SGHTA, FQGNSA. This CDR3 contains 15 residues. With 1 base clipped from V and 9 bases from J, the junction kept 7 bases outside the gene matches.

This clone was picked up one time. V usage is TRBV9 and J usage is TRBJ2-7; possible D gene TRBD1, 6 bases. In germline, CDR1 is SGDLS, CDR2 YYNGEE. Trimming removed 0 bases at V and 1 base at J, with 11 bases between. This CDR3 region has 15 residues. The CDR3 nucleotides read TGTGCCAGCAGCGTAGATACAGGGAGATCCTACGAGCAGTACTTC. Translation gives CASSVDTGRSYEQYF.

This rearrangement joins TRBV6-5 to TRBJ2-7; 8 bases match TRBD1. Germline V gene lookup returns CDR1 MNHEY and CDR2 SVGAGI. V was pared by 0 bases and J by 2 bases, with 6 bases of the junction left unmatched. The CDR3 has 16 amino acids. CDR3 DNA sequence: TGTGCCAGCAGTTACTCTATTCAGGGGGCGACCTACGAGCAGTACTTC. Residues: CASSYSIQGATYEQYF.